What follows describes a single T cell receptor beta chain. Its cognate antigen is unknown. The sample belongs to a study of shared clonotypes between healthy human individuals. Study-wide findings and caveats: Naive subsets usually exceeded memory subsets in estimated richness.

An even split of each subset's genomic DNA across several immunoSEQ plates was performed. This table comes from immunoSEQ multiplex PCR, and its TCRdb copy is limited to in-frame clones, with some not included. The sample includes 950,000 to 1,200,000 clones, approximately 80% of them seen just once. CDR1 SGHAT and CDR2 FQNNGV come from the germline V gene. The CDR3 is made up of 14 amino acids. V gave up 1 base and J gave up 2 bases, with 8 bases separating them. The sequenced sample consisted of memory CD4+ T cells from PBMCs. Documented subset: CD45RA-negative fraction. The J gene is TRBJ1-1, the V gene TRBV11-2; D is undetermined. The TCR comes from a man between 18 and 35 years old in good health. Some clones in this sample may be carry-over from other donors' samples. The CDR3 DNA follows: TGTGCCAGCAGCTTAGTCTCGGCTAACACTGAAGCTTTCTTT. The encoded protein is CASSLVSANTEAFF.